This T cell receptor beta chain was recovered during a study of T cell repertoires in cytomegalovirus infection. Study context: Public TCR beta signatures provided an indication of both CMV infection and a matching HLA type.

This clonotype occurred a few times. TCRdb recomputed calls from the reads with MiXCR, one row per CDR3 protein. The profile shows nearly 650,000 distinct CDR3 sequences, roughly 26% of them singletons. CDR1 is MNHEY and CDR2 is SVGEGT in the germline V gene. V lost 5 bases to trimming and J lost 1 base; unmatched junction nucleotides: 15. This CDR3 has 19 residues. The sample consisted of CD8+ T cells from PBMCs. The chain is built from TRBV6-2 or TRBV6-3 and TRBJ2-1; 9 bases match TRBD2. The source is a human donor in good health (CMV status not recorded). Some clones in this sample may be carry-over from other donors' samples. The CDR3 spells CASSRSGGLGSPSYNEQFF. Written as DNA, the CDR3 is TGTGCCAGCAGTAGGAGCGGGGGGCTCGGATCTCCGTCCTACAATGAGCAGTTCTTC.